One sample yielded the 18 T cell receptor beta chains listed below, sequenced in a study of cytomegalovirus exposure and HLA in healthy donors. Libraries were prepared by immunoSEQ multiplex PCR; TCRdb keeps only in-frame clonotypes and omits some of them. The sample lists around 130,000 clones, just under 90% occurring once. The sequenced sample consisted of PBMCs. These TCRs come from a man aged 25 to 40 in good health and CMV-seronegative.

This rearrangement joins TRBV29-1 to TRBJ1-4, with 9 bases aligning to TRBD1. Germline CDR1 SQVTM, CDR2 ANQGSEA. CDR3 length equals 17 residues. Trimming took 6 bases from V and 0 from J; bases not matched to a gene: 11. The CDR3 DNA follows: TGCAGCGTAACAGGGGGCGCGGACCTAACAACTAATGAAAAACTGTTTTTT. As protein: CSVTGGADLTTNEKLFF. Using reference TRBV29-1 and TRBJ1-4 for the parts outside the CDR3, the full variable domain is SAVISQKPSRDICQRGTSLTIQCQVDSQVTMMFWYRQQPGQSLTLIATANQGSEATYESGFVIDKFPISRPNLTFSTLTVSNMSPEDSSIYLCSVTGGADLTTNEKLFFGSGTQLSVL.

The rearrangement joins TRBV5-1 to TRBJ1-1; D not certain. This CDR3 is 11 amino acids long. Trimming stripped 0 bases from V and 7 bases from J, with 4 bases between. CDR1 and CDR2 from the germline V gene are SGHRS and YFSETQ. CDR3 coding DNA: TGCGCCAGCAGCTTGGGAGGTGAAGCTTTCTTT. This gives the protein CASSLGGEAFF.

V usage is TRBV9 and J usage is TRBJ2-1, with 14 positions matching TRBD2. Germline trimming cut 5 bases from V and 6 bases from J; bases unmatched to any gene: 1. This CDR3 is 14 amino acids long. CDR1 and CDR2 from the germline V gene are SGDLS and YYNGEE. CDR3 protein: CASRGTSGGNEQFF. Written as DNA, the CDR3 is TGTGCCAGCAGGGGGACTAGCGGGGGCAATGAGCAGTTCTTC.

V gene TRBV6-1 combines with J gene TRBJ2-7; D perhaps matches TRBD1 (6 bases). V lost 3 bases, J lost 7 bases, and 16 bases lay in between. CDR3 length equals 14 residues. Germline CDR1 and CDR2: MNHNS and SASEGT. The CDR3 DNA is TGTGCCAGCAGTGAGGACCCCCTAGGGGGTGAGCAGTACTTC. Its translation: CASSEDPLGGEQYF.

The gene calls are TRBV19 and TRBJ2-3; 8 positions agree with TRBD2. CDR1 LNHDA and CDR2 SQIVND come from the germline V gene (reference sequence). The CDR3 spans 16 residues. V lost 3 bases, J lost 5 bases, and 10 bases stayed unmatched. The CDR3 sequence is CASSIPRRGAGDTQYF. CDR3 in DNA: TGTGCCAGTAGTATCCCCAGGCGGGGGGCAGGAGATACGCAGTATTTT.

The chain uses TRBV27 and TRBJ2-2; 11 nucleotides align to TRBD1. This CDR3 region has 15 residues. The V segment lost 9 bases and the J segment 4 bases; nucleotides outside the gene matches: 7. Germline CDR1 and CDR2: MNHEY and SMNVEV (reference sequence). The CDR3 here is CASGTGTGGTGELFF. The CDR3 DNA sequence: TGTGCCAGTGGCACCGGGACAGGGGGCACCGGGGAGCTGTTTTTT.

The CDR3 nucleotides read TGTGCCAGCAGCTTAAGAGCCGGGACAGGGTTAACTCCCTACGAGCAGTACTTC. As protein: CASSLRAGTGLTPYEQYF. The chain joins TRBV7-9 to TRBJ2-7; 9 bases are a match to TRBD1. CDR1 and CDR2 from the germline V gene are SEHNR and FQNEAQ (reference sequence). After removal of 2 bases from V and 2 bases from J, the junction contained 13 bases not matched to a gene. The CDR3 is 18 amino acids.

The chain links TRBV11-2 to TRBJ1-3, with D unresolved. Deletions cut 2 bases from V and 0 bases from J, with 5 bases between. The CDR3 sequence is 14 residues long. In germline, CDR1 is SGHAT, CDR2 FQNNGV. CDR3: CASSLLTSGNTIYF. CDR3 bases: TGTGCCAGCAGCTTACTAACCTCTGGAAACACCATATATTTT.

CDR3 residues: CASSYSIGGFPGELFF. The CDR3, as DNA: TGTGCCAGCAGTTACTCGATTGGAGGGTTCCCCGGGGAGCTGTTTTTT. J is TRBJ2-2 and V is TRBV6-6; TRBD2 might be the D (6 bases). CDR3 length: 16 amino acids. V was shortened by 0 bases and J by 6 bases, with 14 bases between the two germline ends. CDR1 is MNHNY and CDR2 is SVGAGI in the germline V gene (reference sequence).

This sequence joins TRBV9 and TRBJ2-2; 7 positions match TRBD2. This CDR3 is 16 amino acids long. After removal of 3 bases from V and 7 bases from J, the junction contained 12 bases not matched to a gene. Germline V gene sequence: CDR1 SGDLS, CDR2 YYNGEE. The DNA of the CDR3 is TGTGCCAGCAGCGCCGGACCCCGGGAGGAGGGCGGGGAGCTGTTTTTT. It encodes CASSAGPREEGGELFF.

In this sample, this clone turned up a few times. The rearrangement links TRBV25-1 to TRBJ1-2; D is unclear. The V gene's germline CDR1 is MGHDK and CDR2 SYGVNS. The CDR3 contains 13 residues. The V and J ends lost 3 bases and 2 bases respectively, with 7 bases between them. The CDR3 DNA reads TGTGCCAGCAGTGAGGAGCGGAACTATGGCTACACCTTC. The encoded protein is CASSEERNYGYTF.

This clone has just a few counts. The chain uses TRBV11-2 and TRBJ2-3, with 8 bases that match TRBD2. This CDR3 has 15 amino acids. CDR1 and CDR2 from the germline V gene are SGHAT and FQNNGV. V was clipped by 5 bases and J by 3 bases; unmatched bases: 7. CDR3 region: CASSPVVAGTDTQYF. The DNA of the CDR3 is TGTGCCAGCAGCCCCGTGGTAGCGGGGACAGATACGCAGTATTTT.

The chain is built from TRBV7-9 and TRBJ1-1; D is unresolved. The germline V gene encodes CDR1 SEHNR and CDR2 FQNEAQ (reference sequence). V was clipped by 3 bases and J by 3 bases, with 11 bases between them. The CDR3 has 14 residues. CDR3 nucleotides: TGTGCCAGCAGCTTCGGTGCGGGGTACACTGAAGCTTTCTTT. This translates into CASSFGAGYTEAFF.

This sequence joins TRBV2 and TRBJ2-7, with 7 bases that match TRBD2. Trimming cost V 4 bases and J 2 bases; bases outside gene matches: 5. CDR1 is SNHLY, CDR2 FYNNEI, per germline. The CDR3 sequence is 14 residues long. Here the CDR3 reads CASSGEGYPYEQYF. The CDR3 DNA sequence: TGTGCCAGCAGTGGGGAGGGGTATCCCTACGAGCAGTACTTC.

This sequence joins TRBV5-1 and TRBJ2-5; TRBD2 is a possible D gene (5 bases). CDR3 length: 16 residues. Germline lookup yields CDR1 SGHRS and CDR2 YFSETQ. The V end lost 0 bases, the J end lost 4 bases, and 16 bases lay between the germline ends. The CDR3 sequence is CASSLAGGGQVETQYF. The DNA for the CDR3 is TGCGCCAGCAGCTTGGCCGGAGGAGGTCAAGTAGAGACCCAGTACTTC.

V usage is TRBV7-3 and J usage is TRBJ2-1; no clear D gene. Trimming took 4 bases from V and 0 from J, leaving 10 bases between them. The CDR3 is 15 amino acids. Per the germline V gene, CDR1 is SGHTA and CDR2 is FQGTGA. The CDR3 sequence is CASSSFTSSYNEQFF. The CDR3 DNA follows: TGTGCCAGCAGCTCCTTCACGAGCTCCTACAATGAGCAGTTCTTC.

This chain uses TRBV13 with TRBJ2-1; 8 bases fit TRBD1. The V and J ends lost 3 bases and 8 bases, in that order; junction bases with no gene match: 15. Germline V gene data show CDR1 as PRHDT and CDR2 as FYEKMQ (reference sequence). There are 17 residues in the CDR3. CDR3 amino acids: CASSFAIGQGSTDEQFF. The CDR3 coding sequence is TGTGCCAGCAGCTTCGCCATAGGACAGGGTTCGACCGATGAGCAGTTCTTC.

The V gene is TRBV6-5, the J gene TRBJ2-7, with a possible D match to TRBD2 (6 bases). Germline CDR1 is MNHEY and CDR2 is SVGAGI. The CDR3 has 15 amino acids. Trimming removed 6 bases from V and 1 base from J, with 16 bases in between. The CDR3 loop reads CASSPQGLPSYEQYF. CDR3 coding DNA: TGTGCCAGCAGCCCCCAGGGACTGCCGTCCTACGAGCAGTACTTC.